The 23 T cell receptor beta chains in this list originate from one sample, sequenced in a study of Ad26.COV2.S vaccination and SARS-CoV-2 variants. Profiling relied on immunoSEQ multiplex PCR, and the TCRdb table lists in-frame clones only, not all of them. This table holds roughly 400,000 clones, roughly 90% found once. Regarding treatment: 15 to 20 received Ad26.COV2.S at low or high dose, single or two shots; about 5 received placebo; per-sample allocation not given. Sampling happened 63 days after the first vaccine or placebo injection. The sequenced sample was peripheral blood, obtained in a trial of Ad26.COV2.S vaccine versus placebo. All receptors come from a person between 18 and 60 years old who received the Ad26.COV2.S COVID-19 vaccine or a placebo.

The chain carries TRBV2 and TRBJ1-2; possible D gene TRBD1, 5 bases. The CDR3 sequence is 15 residues long. Germline V lookup: CDR1 SNHLY, CDR2 FYNNEI. The germline V and J ends were trimmed by 7 bases and 4 bases, with 19 bases remaining between them. This chain's CDR3 is CASINRDVNTYGYTF. The CDR3 DNA reads TGTGCCAGCATTAACCGGGACGTCAATACCTATGGCTACACCTTC.

Only a few counts were recorded for this clone. This chain links TRBV6-6 with TRBJ1-2; D unclear. This CDR3 contains 14 residues. Germline V lookup: CDR1 MNHNY, CDR2 SVGAGI (reference sequence). Trimming stripped 7 bases from V and 4 bases from J, with 16 bases between. The CDR3 DNA sequence: TGTGCCAGCACCCAAATGAAGGGCAGCTATGGCTACACCTTC. Its translation: CASTQMKGSYGYTF.

The J gene is TRBJ2-2, the V gene TRBV27; D is perhaps TRBD1 (5 bases). The length of the CDR3 is 15 residues. CDR1 and CDR2 (germline): MNHEY, SMNVEV (reference sequence). V lost 5 bases and J 3 bases, leaving 13 bases between the germline ends. CDR3 region: CASSDRTGYTGELFF. CDR3 nucleotide sequence: TGTGCCAGCAGTGATCGAACAGGTTACACCGGGGAGCTGTTTTTT.

The chain joins TRBV5-1 to TRBJ1-1; D unclear. There are 15 residues in the CDR3. The V end was cut by 7 bases, the J end by 1 base, with 17 bases between. CDR1 is SGHRS and CDR2 is YFSETQ in the germline V gene. The CDR3 protein is CASGKAASQNTEAFF. CDR3 nucleotide sequence: TGCGCCAGCGGGAAGGCAGCCAGCCAGAACACTGAAGCTTTCTTT. The variable domain in full, completed from reference TRBV5-1 and TRBJ1-1, reads KAGVTQTPRYLIKTRGQQVTLSCSPISGHRSVSWYQQTPGQGLQFLFEYFSETQRNKGNFPGRFSGRQFSNSRSEMNVSTLELGDSALYLCASGKAASQNTEAFFGQGTRLTVV.

This clone came up once. The rearrangement uses TRBV28 and TRBJ2-3, with D tentatively TRBD2 (6 bases). Trimming took 3 bases from V and 8 from J, leaving 15 bases between them. This CDR3 region has 14 residues. Germline V CDR1 and CDR2: MDHEN, SYDVKM. DNA for the CDR3: TGTGCCAGCAGTTTGTCCGGGAGCGGCGGTACGCAGTATTTT. It encodes CASSLSGSGGTQYF.

The V call is TRBV5-1, the J call TRBJ2-5; 7 bases match TRBD2. V gave up 6 bases and J gave up 5 bases; unmatched junction bases: 13. Germline V lookup: CDR1 SGHRS, CDR2 YFSETQ. The CDR3 loop spans 15 amino acids. The CDR3 DNA reads TGCGCCAGCAATTCGGGGCGGGGGATTACTGAGACCCAGTACTTC. Its translation: CASNSGRGITETQYF.

The chain carries TRBV28 and TRBJ1-2, with 7 bases matching TRBD1. Trimming cost V 9 bases and J 5 bases; bases outside gene matches: 9. CDR1 and CDR2 from the germline V gene are MDHEN and SYDVKM. CDR3 length equals 13 residues. In DNA, the CDR3 is TGTGCCAGTCGCGCACACAGGGGATATGGCTACACCTTC. Translating it yields CASRAHRGYGYTF.

This sequence joins TRBV18 and TRBJ2-3; tentatively, D is TRBD1 (5 bases). Germline assignment: CDR1 KGHSH and CDR2 LQKENI. V was clipped by 1 base and J by 0 bases, with 14 bases between them. The CDR3 contains 17 residues. The CDR3 DNA sequence: TGTGCCAGCTCACCACGGTCAGGGTCCCATAGCACAGATACGCAGTATTTT. This gives the protein CASSPRSGSHSTDTQYF.

The chain employs TRBV7-9 and TRBJ1-3; TRBD1 is a possible D gene (6 bases). The CDR3 covers 12 residues. The V end was cut by 5 bases, the J end by 8 bases, with 10 bases between. Germline assignment: CDR1 SEHNR and CDR2 FQNEAQ (reference sequence). In DNA form, the CDR3 reads TGTGCCAGCAGCCGAGGGGGGGACACCATATATTTT. Encoded protein: CASSRGGDTIYF.

V gene TRBV15 combines with J gene TRBJ2-7; D possibly corresponds to TRBD1 (6 bases). There are 12 residues in the CDR3. Looked up from germline, CDR1 is LNHNV and CDR2 is YYDKDF (reference sequence). Between the trimmed V and J ends, which lost 8 bases and 7 bases, there was a span of 15 bases. In nucleotides, the CDR3 is TGTGCCACCTCCCTCACAGGGAGTGAGCAGTACTTC. This sequence encodes CATSLTGSEQYF.

The genes are TRBV19 and TRBJ2-5; the match to TRBD2 covers 13 bases. Germline CDR1 LNHDA, CDR2 SQIVND (reference sequence). The CDR3 is 15 amino acids. V lost 1 base, J lost 6 bases, and 2 bases stayed unmatched. The CDR3: CASSIGTSGGKTQYF. The DNA of the CDR3 is TGTGCCAGTAGTATAGGGACTAGCGGGGGTAAGACCCAGTACTTC.

The gene calls are TRBV7-9 and TRBJ1-2; 7 bases are shared with TRBD1. This CDR3 has 13 residues. V trimming: 6 bases; J trimming: 2 bases; junction bases outside the gene matches: 3. Germline CDR1 SEHNR, CDR2 FQNEAQ (reference sequence). CDR3 sequence: CASSQDRNYGYTF. The CDR3 nucleotides are TGTGCCAGCAGTCAGGACAGGAACTATGGCTACACCTTC.

This chain joins TRBV9 and TRBJ2-1; D tentatively fits TRBD1 or TRBD2 (7 bases each). This CDR3 is 15 amino acids long. V was trimmed by 5 bases and J by 8 bases, leaving 20 bases between them. Germline V gene sequence: CDR1 SGDLS, CDR2 YYNGEE. In DNA, the CDR3 is TGTGCCAGCAGGAGGGGGCCCAGCGGGGTGGATGAGCAGTTCTTC. Amino acids: CASRRGPSGVDEQFF.

The V gene is TRBV9, the J gene TRBJ2-7; D not resolved. The CDR3 is 15 amino acids. Germline V gene lookup returns CDR1 SGDLS and CDR2 YYNGEE. V lost 0 bases and J lost 7, with 17 bases in between. CDR3 nucleotide sequence: TGTGCCAGCAGCGTAGGAACTGCCTCCCTTGAAGAGCAGTACTTC. Protein sequence: CASSVGTASLEEQYF.

Written as DNA, the CDR3 is TGTGCCAGCAGCTTAGAGGGGAGCTCCTACGAGCAGTACTTC. Translation gives CASSLEGSSYEQYF. The rearrangement uses TRBV7-2 and TRBJ2-7; either TRBD1 or TRBD2 may fit D (5 bases each). The V and J ends lost 1 base and 0 bases respectively, with 7 bases between them. The CDR3 has 14 residues. Germline CDR1 SGHTA, CDR2 FQGNSA.

The J gene is TRBJ1-5, the V gene TRBV23-1, with D uncertain. TRBV23-1 is marked as an open reading frame, function uncertain. V shed 2 bases and J shed 3 bases, with 20 bases lying between them. This CDR3 region has 18 residues. The CDR3 protein is CASSQHPSGRVNNQPQHF. The CDR3 bases are TGCGCCAGCAGTCAACACCCTTCGGGGAGGGTGAACAATCAGCCCCAGCATTTT.

The chain couples TRBV28 to TRBJ2-7, with 10 nucleotides matching TRBD2. V lost 5 bases, J lost 0 bases, and 4 bases stayed unmatched. This CDR3 spans 15 amino acids. CDR1 MDHEN and CDR2 SYDVKM come from the germline V gene. Here the CDR3 reads CASSPWTSGSYEQYF. In DNA, the CDR3 is TGTGCCAGCAGTCCTTGGACTAGCGGCTCCTACGAGCAGTACTTC.

This chain links TRBV4-3 with TRBJ2-1, with D hard to call. CDR3 size: 15 residues. Germline V gives CDR1 LGHNA, CDR2 YSLEER. V lost 0 bases and J 2 bases, leaving 8 bases between the germline ends. In DNA, the CDR3 is TGCGCCAGCAGCCAAGACAAGGGAACCTACAATGAGCAGTTCTTC. Residues: CASSQDKGTYNEQFF.

The chain links TRBV10-1 to TRBJ2-2, with D possibly matching TRBD1 (7 bases). CDR1 WNHNN and CDR2 SYGVQD come from the germline V gene (reference sequence). The CDR3 extends over 15 amino acids. V was cut by 4 bases and J by 5 bases, with 14 bases left in between. The chain's CDR3 is CASSGVQGGTGELFF. The DNA for the CDR3 is TGCGCCAGCAGTGGAGTGCAGGGGGGAACCGGGGAGCTGTTTTTT.

The chain is built from TRBV2 and TRBJ1-2, with 8 bases matching TRBD1. Germline V gene lookup returns CDR1 SNHLY and CDR2 FYNNEI. The CDR3 is made up of 16 amino acids. After removal of 6 bases from V and 2 bases from J, the junction contained 11 bases not matched to a gene. The CDR3 coding sequence is TGTGCCAGCAGCGAGGGGCCGGACAGGGAAAACTATGGCTACACCTTC. Translated: CASSEGPDRENYGYTF. Together with reference TRBV2 and TRBJ1-2, the CDR3 gives the full variable domain: EPEVTQTPSHQVTQMGQEVILRCVPISNHLYFYWYRQILGQKVEFLVSFYNNEISEKSEIFDDQFSVERPDGSNFTLKIRSTKLEDSAMYFCASSEGPDRENYGYTFGSGTRLTVV.

The V gene is TRBV4-1, the J gene TRBJ1-1, with a weak D call TRBD1 (5 bases). V was trimmed by 1 base and J by 3 bases, leaving 12 bases between them. The germline V gene encodes CDR1 MGHRA and CDR2 YSYEKL. This CDR3 is 15 amino acids long. Here the CDR3 DNA reads TGCGCCAGCAGCCAAGGGGGGTTTAAGTACACTGAAGCTTTCTTT. This sequence encodes CASSQGGFKYTEAFF.

The J gene is TRBJ2-7, the V gene TRBV30; TRBD2 aligns across 13 bases. The germline CDR1 and CDR2 sequences are GTSNPN and SVGIG (reference sequence). V was pared by 0 bases and J by 3 bases, with 8 bases of the junction left unmatched. The CDR3 is made up of 17 amino acids. The CDR3 protein is CAWSVLAGGPFNYEQYF. The DNA of the CDR3 is TGTGCCTGGAGTGTACTAGCGGGGGGGCCGTTTAACTACGAGCAGTACTTC.

The gene calls are TRBV3-1 (or the pseudogene TRBV3-2) and TRBJ2-1; 12 nucleotides align to TRBD1. V gave up 2 bases and J gave up 3 bases; unmatched junction bases: 26. Per the germline V gene, CDR1 is LGHDT and CDR2 is YNNKEL (reference sequence). The CDR3 runs 24 residues. The CDR3 nucleotides read TGTGCCAGCAGCCAAAGAATGGGACAGGGGGCGCGAGTCACCGGGCCGGGTGGCTACAATGAGCAGTTCTTC. Translated: CASSQRMGQGARVTGPGGYNEQFF.